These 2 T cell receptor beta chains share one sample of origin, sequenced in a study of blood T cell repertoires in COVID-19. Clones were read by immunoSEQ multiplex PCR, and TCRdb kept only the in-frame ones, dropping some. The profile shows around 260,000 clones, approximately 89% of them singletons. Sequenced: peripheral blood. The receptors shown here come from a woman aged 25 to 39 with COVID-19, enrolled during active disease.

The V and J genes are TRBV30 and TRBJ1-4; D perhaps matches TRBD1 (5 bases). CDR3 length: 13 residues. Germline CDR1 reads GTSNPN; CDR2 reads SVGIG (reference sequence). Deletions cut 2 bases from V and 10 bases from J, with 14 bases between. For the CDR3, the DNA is TGTGCCTGGAGTCCACGGGGGGATGGAAAACTGTTTTTT. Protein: CAWSPRGDGKLFF. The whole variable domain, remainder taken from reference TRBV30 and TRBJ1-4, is SQTIHQWPATLVQPVGSPLSLECTVEGTSNPNLYWYRQAAGRGLQLLFYSVGIGQISSEVPQNLSASRPQDRQFILSSKKLLLSDSGFYLCAWSPRGDGKLFFGSGTQLSVL.

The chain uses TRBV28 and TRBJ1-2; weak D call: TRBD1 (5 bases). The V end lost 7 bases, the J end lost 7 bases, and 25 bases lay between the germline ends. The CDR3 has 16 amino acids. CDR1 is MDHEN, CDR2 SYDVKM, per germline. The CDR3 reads CASTGQGGVGSLGYTF. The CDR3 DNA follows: TGTGCCAGCACGGGCCAGGGAGGGGTCGGGAGTCTTGGCTACACCTTC.